The entry below describes one T cell receptor (beta chain). This clonotype was observed many times. No cognate antigen has been identified for it. Per-nucleotide qualities are absent, and no much larger clonotype sits a single base away. CDR1 and CDR2 are drawn from the germline V gene (reference sequence): SEHNR, FQNEAQ. The CDR3 holds 12 amino acids from the cysteine to the phenylalanine. Only the CDR3 region is kept as DNA, spanning 36 bases read in frame from base 1. V and J are truncated by 3 bases and 1 base respectively, leaving an intervening sequence of 3 bases. The iRepertoire nested amplicon-rescue multiplex PCR (arm-PCR) platform was used to amplify TCR alpha and beta CDR3 regions from RNA. The input for one-step reverse transcription and amplification was 100-400 ng of either tissue mRNA or PBMC total RNA. Following bead purification, Illumina adapters were added by a secondary multiplex PCR, and libraries between 200 and 400 bp were gel-purified. Internal 6-nucleotide barcodes were carried by the libraries and were used for demultiplexing. Libraries were sequenced on an Illumina MiSeq with 2x220 or 2x250 nucleotide paired-end reads. As for the authors' bioinformatics: FLASH 1.2.11 was used to merge paired reads, and BWA-MEM then aligned the reads to the GRCh37 human genome before TRA and TRB reads were extracted. An IMGT-derived reference of cassette sequences and CDR3 motifs, with pseudogenes included, was used for V and J assignment. Reads were translated in three frames, and productive CDR3s were defined as those with a C...FGXG motif and no stop codons. Unique combinations of V-J cassette pair and CDR3 amino acid sequence were defined as clonotypes. Reads were filtered by Hamming distance, thresholded by each sample's sequence error rate in mapped regions. The public reads were run again by TCRdb, first through fastp at Q25 and then through MiXCR, and only productive beta chains were kept. Each entry merges the rows of one CDR3 protein and shows their most common DNA and genes. Here the V and J calls rest on TCRdb's processing, not on the authors' analysis. This sample lists some 18,000 distinct CDR3 sequences; 58% were detected once. The top ten clones comprise 42% of the sample.

The data belong to a study of glioma-infiltrating T cells (dated by TCRdb to between 2015 and 2016). In terms of the full investigation: TCR alpha- and beta-chain repertoires were sequenced from glioma tissue, non-neoplastic brain tissue and matched peripheral blood mononuclear cells. To measure divergence between tissue and blood T-cell populations, each tissue-infiltrating repertoire was compared with the peripheral blood repertoire of the same patient. The paired cohort was made up of three low-grade glioma patients, several primary glioblastoma patients and three non-glioma patients who contributed non-neoplastic brain tissue. Findings and caveats that apply to the study as a whole: The group comparisons were based on small numbers of patients: three non-neoplastic, three low-grade glioma and about eight glioblastoma patients. VJ-independent divergence between tissue and blood was below expectation in non-neoplastic patients but above expectation in all gliomas, especially low-grade gliomas. Very few CDR3 sequences were found to be shared between tissue and blood, and this scarcity was attributed to high CDR3 diversity and limited sampling.

The receptor was isolated from a human donor with low-grade glioma or glioblastoma, undergoing nonglioma brain surgery, or in good health (not recorded which). The sequenced sample was glioma tissue, nonneoplastic brain tissue, or PBMCs (not recorded which). The sequence is built from TRBV7-9 and TRBJ1-1; there is no confident call for the D gene. The nucleotide sequence reads as follows: TGTGCCAGCAGCTTTACGAACACTGAAGCTTTCTTT. The resulting protein is CASSFTNTEAFF. Beyond the CDR3, the reference TRBV7-9 and TRBJ1-1 genes provide the residues; the full variable domain reads: DTGVSQNPRHKITKRGQNVTFRCDPISEHNRLYWYRQTLGQGPEFLTYFQNEAQLEKSRLLSDRFSAERPKGSFSTLEIQRTEQGDSAMYLCASSFTNTEAFFGQGTRLTVV.